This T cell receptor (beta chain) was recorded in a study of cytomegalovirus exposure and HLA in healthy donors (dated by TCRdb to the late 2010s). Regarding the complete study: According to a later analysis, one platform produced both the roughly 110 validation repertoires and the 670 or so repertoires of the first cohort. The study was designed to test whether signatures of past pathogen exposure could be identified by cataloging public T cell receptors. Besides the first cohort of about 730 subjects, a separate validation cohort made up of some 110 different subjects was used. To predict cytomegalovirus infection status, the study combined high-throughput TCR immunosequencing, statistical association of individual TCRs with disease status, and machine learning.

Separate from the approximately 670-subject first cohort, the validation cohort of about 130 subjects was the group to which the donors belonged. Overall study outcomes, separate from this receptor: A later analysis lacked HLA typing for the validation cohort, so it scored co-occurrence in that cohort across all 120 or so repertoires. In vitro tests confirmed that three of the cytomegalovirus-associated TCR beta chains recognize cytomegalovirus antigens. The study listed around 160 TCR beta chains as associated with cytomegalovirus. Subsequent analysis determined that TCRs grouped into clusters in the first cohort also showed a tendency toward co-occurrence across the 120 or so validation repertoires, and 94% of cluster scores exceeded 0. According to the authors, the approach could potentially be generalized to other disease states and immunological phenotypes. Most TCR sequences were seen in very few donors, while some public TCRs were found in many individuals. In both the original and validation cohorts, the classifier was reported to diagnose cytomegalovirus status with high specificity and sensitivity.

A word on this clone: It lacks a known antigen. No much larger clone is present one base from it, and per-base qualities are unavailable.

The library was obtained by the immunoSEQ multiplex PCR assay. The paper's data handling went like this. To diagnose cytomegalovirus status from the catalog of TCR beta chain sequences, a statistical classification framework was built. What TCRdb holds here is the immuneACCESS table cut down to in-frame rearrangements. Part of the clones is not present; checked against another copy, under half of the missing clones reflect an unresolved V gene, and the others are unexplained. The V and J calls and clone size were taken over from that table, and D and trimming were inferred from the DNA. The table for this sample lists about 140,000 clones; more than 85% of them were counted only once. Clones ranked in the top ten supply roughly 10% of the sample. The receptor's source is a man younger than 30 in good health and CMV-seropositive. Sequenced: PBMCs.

The DNA sequence is given as TGTGCCAGCAGCTTCAGGACAGGGCCGAATCAGCCCCAGCATTTT. It encodes CASSFRTGPNQPQHF. The chain was built from TRBV5-6 and TRBJ1-5; TRBD1 aligns with 8 central bases. CDR1 and CDR2 are read off the germline V gene as SGHDT and YYEEEE. Measured from the cysteine to the phenylalanine, the CDR3 is 15 residues long. Only CDR3 DNA remains: 45 bases, in frame from the first base. Trimming accounts for 2 bases at V and 4 bases at J, while the number of junction bases matched to no gene is 5.